This TCR beta chain originates from a study of blood T cell repertoires in COVID-19. Between the trimmed V and J ends, which lost 6 bases and 2 bases, there was a span of 16 bases. Per the germline V gene, CDR1 is SGHAT and CDR2 is FQNNGV. The CDR3 covers 15 residues. Assay used: immunoSEQ multiplex PCR; TCRdb lists only in-frame clones, some missing. The sample consists of over 45,000 clones, around 80% of them appearing once. The J gene is TRBJ2-5, the V gene TRBV11-2; tentatively, D is TRBD1 (6 bases). This TCR was recovered from a woman older than 75 with acute or convalescent COVID-19. Sequenced: peripheral blood. CDR3 region: CASRSNRDTQETQYF. CDR3 DNA: TGTGCCAGCAGATCTAACCGGGACACACAAGAGACCCAGTACTTC.